The 30 T cell receptor beta chains below were found in one sample sequenced in a study of monozygotic twins with inflammatory bowel disease. TCRdb reanalyzed the 5' RACE reads and collapses them to one entry per CDR3 protein, without DNA. The sample table sets out 140,000 to 150,000 distinct CDR3 sequences. Source material: blood. Receptors originate from a human donor with ulcerative colitis or Crohn's disease, or a healthy co-twin of an affected twin (not recorded which).

This chain connects TRBV7-9 to TRBJ2-2; TCRdb outputs TRBD1, but without DNA this stays unchecked. Germline CDR1 is SEHNR and CDR2 is FQNEAQ (reference sequence). This CDR3 contains 15 residues. The CDR3 spells CASSGRQGRTGELFF.

This chain links TRBV20-1 with TRBJ2-1; the D call of TRBD2 rests on TCRdb alone, since no DNA is present to check it. This CDR3 is built from 13 residues. The V gene's germline CDR1 is DFQATT and CDR2 SNEGSKA (reference sequence). The chain's CDR3 is CSARGLATNEQFF.

V usage is TRBV19 and J usage is TRBJ2-1; there is no DNA to check the TCRdb D call of TRBD2. Per germline, CDR1 LNHDA and CDR2 SQIVND (reference sequence). This CDR3 comprises 16 residues. The CDR3 loop is CASSGGRAISYNEQFF.

The chain has TRBV5-1 and TRBJ1-1; TCRdb's D call of TRBD1 is untestable without DNA. Germline CDR1 reads SGHRS; CDR2 reads YFSETQ. This CDR3 is built from 15 residues. CDR3: CASSSEGAGNTEAFF.

This chain links TRBV2 with TRBJ1-2; the D gene TCRdb calls, TRBD1, cannot be checked with no DNA. This CDR3 has 12 residues. In germline, CDR1 is SNHLY, CDR2 FYNNEI. The CDR3 sequence is CASTWTGDGYTF.

This sequence joins TRBV30 and TRBJ2-3. CDR3 length: 16 amino acids. In germline, CDR1 is GTSNPN, CDR2 SVGIG (reference sequence). The CDR3 region is CAWSVGLLGSTDTQYF. The full variable domain, in which reference TRBV30 and TRBJ2-3 provide the parts outside the CDR3, is SQTIHQWPATLVQPVGSPLSLECTVEGTSNPNLYWYRQAAGRGLQLLFYSVGIGQISSEVPQNLSASRPQDRQFILSSKKLLLSDSGFYLCAWSVGLLGSTDTQYFGPGTRLTVL.

This chain connects TRBV20-1 to TRBJ1-2. The CDR3 has 16 amino acids. Germline CDR1 reads DFQATT; CDR2 reads SNEGSKA (reference sequence). Here the CDR3 reads CSASPLIQGSNYGYTF.

The chain links TRBV5-1 to TRBJ2-2. CDR1 is SGHRS, CDR2 YFSETQ, per germline. The CDR3 extends over 14 amino acids. The CDR3 loop is CASSLQKNTGELFF.

The chain employs TRBV5-1 and TRBJ2-5; TCRdb reports TRBD2, a call that lacks DNA to check it against. Germline CDR1 SGHRS, CDR2 YFSETQ. This CDR3 region has 13 residues. The CDR3 here is CASRTSGDETQYF.

The chain uses TRBV27 and TRBJ2-5; TCRdb's D gene call, TRBD1, goes unchecked for lack of DNA. The V gene's germline CDR1 is MNHEY and CDR2 SMNVEV (reference sequence). CDR3 length: 16 amino acids. CDR3 loop: CASSARDRGAQETQYF.

J is TRBJ1-1 and V is TRBV2; TCRdb selects TRBD1, and the lack of DNA leaves this call unchecked. The CDR3 consists of 13 residues. Per the germline V gene, CDR1 is SNHLY and CDR2 is FYNNEI. CDR3: CASSITGYTEAFF.

V is TRBV6-2 or TRBV6-3 and J is TRBJ1-5; as DNA is missing, the TRBD1 call by TCRdb cannot be tested. This CDR3 has 14 amino acids. The germline V gene has CDR1 MNHEY and CDR2 SVGEGT. The CDR3 here is CASSYSSGVQPQHF.

This sequence joins TRBV29-1 and TRBJ1-1; there is no DNA to check the TCRdb D call of TRBD1. Per germline, CDR1 SQVTM and CDR2 ANQGSEA. The length of the CDR3 is 13 residues. CDR3: CSINVGGATEAFF.

The V and J genes are TRBV5-6 and TRBJ2-7; the TCRdb call, TRBD2, lacks DNA for checking. This CDR3 is 15 amino acids long. Per germline, CDR1 SGHDT and CDR2 YYEEEE. The CDR3 loop reads CASSLRSTLLREQYF.

V gene TRBV15 combines with J gene TRBJ2-5; the TCRdb D gene call, TRBD1, has no DNA to confirm it. Germline V lookup: CDR1 LNHNV, CDR2 YYDKDF (reference sequence). The CDR3 length is 14 residues. The CDR3 is CATSRMGQQETQYF.

The chain combines TRBV6-2 or TRBV6-3 with TRBJ2-3; no DNA is available, so the TRBD1 call from TCRdb remains unchecked. The CDR3 runs to 11 residues. CDR1 and CDR2 from the germline V gene are MNHEY and SVGEGT. The CDR3 reads CATTGGQTQYF.

The rearrangement links TRBV29-1 to TRBJ1-4. The CDR3 contains 12 residues. Germline V gene lookup returns CDR1 SQVTM and CDR2 ANQGSEA. CDR3 protein: CSVDGGDEKLFF.

The genes are TRBV28 and TRBJ2-7; there is no DNA to check the TCRdb D call of TRBD1. Germline CDR1 and CDR2: MDHEN and SYDVKM. The CDR3 covers 15 residues. The CDR3 spells CASSLPRTGTYEQYF.

The chain recombines TRBV4-1 with TRBJ2-6. The CDR3 has 16 residues. The germline CDR1 and CDR2 sequences are MGHRA and YSYEKL. CDR3 amino acids: CASSLRGNSGANVLTF.

This sequence joins TRBV10-3 and TRBJ1-2; TCRdb proposes TRBD1, but this gene call is untestable without DNA. From germline, CDR1 is ENHRY and CDR2 SYGVKD. This CDR3 is 16 amino acids long. This chain's CDR3 is CAISDIVTGGAEGYTF.

This CDR3 is CSARRLGQGRNEQFF. The chain combines TRBV20-1 with TRBJ2-1; the D call of TRBD2 rests on TCRdb alone, since no DNA is present to check it. The CDR3 consists of 15 residues. Germline-derived CDR1 and CDR2 are DFQATT and SNEGSKA (reference sequence).

The chain couples TRBV19 to TRBJ1-1; the TCRdb call, TRBD1, lacks DNA for checking. The length of the CDR3 is 12 residues. CDR1 is LNHDA, CDR2 SQIVND, per germline (reference sequence). CDR3: CASSQGQAKAFF.

The genes are TRBV20-1 and TRBJ1-6. The germline gives CDR1 DFQATT, CDR2 SNEGSKA (reference sequence). The CDR3 is 15 amino acids. CDR3 residues: CSAINRDLYNSPLHF.

This chain connects TRBV29-1 to TRBJ2-7. Germline values: CDR1 SQVTM, CDR2 ANQGSEA. This CDR3 contains 14 residues. CDR3 loop: CSVEYSGRAYEQYF.

V gene TRBV29-1 combines with J gene TRBJ2-5; with no DNA, the TCRdb D assignment of TRBD2 cannot be verified. The CDR3 covers 13 residues. Germline V CDR1 and CDR2: SQVTM, ANQGSEA. The chain's CDR3 is CSVEGAGQETQYF.

The rearrangement joins TRBV3-1 to TRBJ1-1. CDR1 LGHDT and CDR2 YNNKEL come from the germline V gene (reference sequence). The CDR3 contains 14 residues. CDR3 loop: CASSPIHSTPEAFF.

The J gene is TRBJ2-1, the V gene TRBV25-1; the TCRdb D gene call, TRBD2, has no DNA to confirm it. Germline assignment: CDR1 MGHDK and CDR2 SYGVNS. This CDR3 contains 16 residues. The CDR3 loop reads CASSDSAGGTYNEQFF.

The CDR3 protein is CSAGYAGARETQYF. V gene TRBV20-1 combines with J gene TRBJ2-5; the TCRdb D gene call, TRBD2, has no DNA to confirm it. Looked up from germline, CDR1 is DFQATT and CDR2 is SNEGSKA (reference sequence). The CDR3 spans 14 residues.

This chain uses TRBV11-3 with TRBJ2-2; TCRdb gives TRBD2 as the D gene, but with no DNA this cannot be confirmed. CDR3 size: 16 residues. Per germline, CDR1 SGHNT and CDR2 YENEEA. The chain's CDR3 is CASSFSGMGGTGELFF.

The CDR3 here is CASGSFSGTYNEQFF. The rearrangement joins TRBV12-5 to TRBJ2-1; lacking DNA, the TRBD2 call made by TCRdb goes unchecked. This CDR3 is built from 15 residues. Germline CDR1 and CDR2: LGHNT and FRNRAP.